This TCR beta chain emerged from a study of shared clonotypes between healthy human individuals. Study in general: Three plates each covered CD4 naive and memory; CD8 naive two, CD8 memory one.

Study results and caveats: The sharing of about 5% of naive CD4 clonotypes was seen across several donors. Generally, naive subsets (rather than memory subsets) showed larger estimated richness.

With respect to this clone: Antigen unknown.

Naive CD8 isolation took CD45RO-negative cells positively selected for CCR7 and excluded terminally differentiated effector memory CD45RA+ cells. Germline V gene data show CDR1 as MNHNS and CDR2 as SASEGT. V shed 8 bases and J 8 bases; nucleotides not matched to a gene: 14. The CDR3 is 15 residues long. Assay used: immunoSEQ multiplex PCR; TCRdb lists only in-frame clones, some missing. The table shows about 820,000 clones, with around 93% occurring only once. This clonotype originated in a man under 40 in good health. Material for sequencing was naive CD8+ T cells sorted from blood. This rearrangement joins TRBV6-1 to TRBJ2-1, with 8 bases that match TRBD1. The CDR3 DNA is TGTGCCAGCGGAGTTCGACAGGGGCGGGACGATGAGCAGTTCTTC. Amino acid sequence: CASGVRQGRDDEQFF.